The entry below describes one T cell receptor (beta chain). The antigen is unknown. Measured with immunoSEQ multiplex PCR; TCRdb has only the in-frame clones, and not every one. Of 9,000 or so clones detected, about nine tenths appear once; the ten largest clones hold over 9%. Germline V gene data show CDR1 as SGDLS and CDR2 as YYNGEE. V was pared by 1 base and J by 4 bases, with 8 bases between. This CDR3 comprises 13 residues. The source of the sample is a study of chemoradiotherapy in HPV16-positive cancers. General study results and limits: Only a couple of HPV16-positive patients supplied the functional HPV-specificity definition. Candidate HPV-specific clones and E7-related TCR motifs grew in tumor during treatment. Better recurrence-free survival went with HPV-responsive T-cell expansion in HPV16-positive patients.

Samples were taken several times over chemoradiotherapy. The TCR was taken from a human donor with HPV-associated anogenital cancer. The V call is TRBV9, the J call TRBJ1-2; D is ambiguous. Sequencing used blood, obtained from a patient who underwent chemoradiotherapy. CDR3 region: CASSVTESYGYTF. The CDR3 nucleotides read TGTGCCAGCAGCGTAACAGAATCCTATGGCTACACCTTC.